The rows below give T cell receptor beta chains drawn from one sample of a study of blood T cell repertoires in COVID-19. Produced via immunoSEQ multiplex PCR; TCRdb's table is partial and in-frame only. The table includes tens of thousands of clones, 70% to 90% detected once. The source material was peripheral blood. The receptor source for this set is a man in his forties with acute or convalescent COVID-19. Each CDR3 is given with its conserved first and last residue. The D gene is left open where the match is weak. A clone size is listed for some rows: how often the clone was seen (once, few, many), or a class if it is expanded.

clone_size d_call j_call v_call cdr3_aa cdr3_nt
- - TRBJ2-7 TRBV10-3 CAISEQGPYEQYF TGTGCCATCAGTGAGCAGGGGCCTTACGAGCAGTACTTC
- - TRBJ1-2 TRBV3-1/TRBV3-2 CASSRYPGQPVEDGYTF TGTGCCAGCAGCCGATACCCGGGACAACCTGTAGAGGATGGCTACACCTTC
few - TRBJ1-1 TRBV6-5 CATRQKTNTEAFF TGTGCCACCAGACAGAAAACGAACACTGAAGCTTTCTTT
- - TRBJ2-2 TRBV9 CASRGTTANTGELFF TGTGCCAGCAGGGGAACGACAGCGAACACCGGGGAGCTGTTTTTT
few TRBD1 TRBJ1-1 TRBV11-3 CASSYGTGGAGTEAFF TGTGCCAGCAGCTACGGGACAGGGGGCGCAGGCACTGAAGCTTTCTTT
- TRBD1 TRBJ1-1 TRBV7-3 CASSLEGANTEAFF TGTGCCAGCAGCTTAGAGGGGGCTAACACTGAAGCTTTCTTT
- TRBD1 TRBJ1-1 TRBV29-1 CSTSRGRDTEAFF TGCAGCACTTCCAGGGGGCGGGACACTGAAGCTTTCTTT
- TRBD1 TRBJ2-5 TRBV2 CASSDWGQGAGETQYF TGTGCCAGCAGTGATTGGGGACAGGGGGCCGGAGAGACCCAGTACTTC
- TRBD2 TRBJ2-1 TRBV29-1 CSVVRGGNEQFF TGCAGCGTTGTCCGGGGGGGGAATGAGCAGTTCTTC
- TRBD1 TRBJ1-3 TRBV10-3 CAITKTGAGNTIYF TGTGCCATCACCAAGACAGGGGCTGGAAACACCATATATTTT
- TRBD1 TRBJ1-6 TRBV2 CASSGQGPHNSPLHF TGTGCCAGCAGTGGACAGGGCCCCCATAATTCACCCCTCCACTTT
once - TRBJ2-5 TRBV5-6 CASSLRGETQYF TGTGCCAGCAGCCTCAGGGGGGAAACCCAGTACTTC
- - TRBJ1-2 TRBV11-2 CASSALGGYGYTF TGTGCCAGCAGCGCTCTTGGAGGCTATGGCTACACCTTC
- - TRBJ1-2 TRBV3-1/TRBV3-2 CASSQAAGGIYGYTF TGTGCCAGCAGCCAGGCGGCGGGGGGTATCTATGGCTACACCTTC
once - TRBJ1-3 TRBV4-2 CASSQDIGQGVSSGNTIYF TGTGCCAGCAGCCAAGATATCGGACAAGGGGTAAGCTCTGGAAACACCATATATTTT
- - TRBJ2-3 TRBV7-3 CASSPLAGLGDTQYF TGTGCCAGCAGCCCGTTGGCGGGGCTTGGGGATACGCAGTATTTT
- - TRBJ1-1 TRBV11-2 CASSLDPGRGYTEAFF TGTGCCAGCAGCTTAGATCCAGGGCGTGGGTACACTGAAGCTTTCTTT
few - TRBJ1-1 TRBV18 CASSPRAGRYTEAFF TGTGCCAGCTCACCACGTGCGGGGCGGTACACTGAAGCTTTCTTT
- - TRBJ1-2 TRBV27 CASSPLQGSVNGYTF TGTGCCAGCAGTCCCCTACAGGGTAGCGTAAATGGCTACACCTTC